The entry below describes one T cell receptor beta chain. Unmatched junction bases numbered 5, after V lost 3 bases and J lost 0 bases. CDR3 length equals 15 residues. CDR1 is SGHVS and CDR2 is FNYEAQ in the germline V gene. These data belong to a study of shared clonotypes between healthy human individuals. TCRdb's copy holds only in-frame clones and misses some; the assay was immunoSEQ multiplex PCR. The table shows about half a million clones, with about 85% occurring only once. The clonotype originates from a woman aged 40-49 years in good health. Some clones in this sample may be carry-over from other donors' samples. The V call is TRBV7-6, the J call TRBJ2-7; 7 bases are shared with TRBD2. The sequencing sample was made of PBMCs. The CDR3 nucleotides read TGTGCCAGCAGCTTGACTAGCAGGAGCTCCTACGAGCAGTACTTC. Encoded protein: CASSLTSRSSYEQYF.